The T cell receptor (beta chain) described here comes from a study of PD-1 blockade in classical Hodgkin lymphoma. Across the whole study: Patients were treated with nivolumab at 3 mg/kg, and this was given intravenously every 2 weeks.

Study-level points and caveats: In CD4+ cells, TCR diversity went up significantly by C4D1, but in CD8+ cells it did not.

The assay was immunoSEQ multiplex PCR, and TCRdb's table has in-frame clones only and misses some. Found here are some 95,000 clones, approximately 92% of them singletons; the top ten hold 9.5% to 12%. About this clone: Its specificity is unknown.

Germline CDR1 MDHEN, CDR2 SYDVKM. V dropped 5 bases and J dropped 1; count of bases not matched to a gene: 4. This CDR3 has 15 amino acids. Relapse was seen in all patients after autologous stem cell transplantation, and brentuximab vedotin exposure was variable. Best responses were complete response, partial response or progressive disease. The rearrangement links TRBV28 to TRBJ2-1; TRBD2 agrees at 8 bases. The material was peripheral blood mononuclear cells (PBMCs), obtained before the second cycle of nivolumab. This receptor was obtained from a human donor with classical Hodgkin lymphoma. CDR3 in amino acids: CASSPLAGSYNEQFF. CDR3 nucleotide sequence: TGTGCCAGCAGTCCCCTAGCGGGTTCCTACAATGAGCAGTTCTTC.